A selection of T cell receptor beta chains follows, all from one sample in a study of T cells after yellow fever vaccination. TCRdb passed the 5' RACE reads through MiXCR, listing each CDR3 protein once. The repertoire includes about 340,000 distinct CDR3 sequences, 7.5% to 9% of them detected once, and more than 15% sits in the top ten. The starting material was PBMCs, obtained on the day of the first yellow fever vaccination. These receptors were collected from a man between 18 and 35 years old who received the YFV17D yellow fever vaccine. Both conserved end residues are part of each CDR3. D genes are given only for firm matches. Clone size, where shown, is once, few, many, or a class for clones that have expanded.

DNA: TGTGCCAGCAGATTTAGCTCGATCGGCACAGATACGCAGTATTTT
CDR3: CASRFSSIGTDTQYF
D: NA
size: many
V: TRBV6-5
J: TRBJ2-3

DNA: TGTGCCAGCAGCCCCCTTCAATGGTCTTCGGGCGGCTACACCTTC
CDR3: CASSPLQWSSGGYTF
D: NA
size: few
V: TRBV5-4
J: TRBJ1-2

DNA: TGCGCCAGCAGCCCCGACAGGGCGGGTGAGACCCAGTACTTC
CDR3: CASSPDRAGETQYF
D: TRBD1
size: NA
V: TRBV5-1
J: TRBJ2-5

DNA: TGTGCCAGCAGCAGAAGGGGGACGTGGGGATTAAACACTGAAGCTTTCTTT
CDR3: CASSRRGTWGLNTEAFF
D: NA
size: few
V: TRBV7-2
J: TRBJ1-1

DNA: TGTGCCAGCGGGGTACGAGGCAATCAGCCCCAGCATTTT
CDR3: CASGVRGNQPQHF
D: NA
size: many
V: TRBV7-2
J: TRBJ1-5

DNA: TGTGCCAGCAGTTTGTTACAGGGGAGGGGGAACACTGAAGCTTTCTTT
CDR3: CASSLLQGRGNTEAFF
D: TRBD1
size: NA
V: TRBV6-5
J: TRBJ1-1

DNA: TGTGCCAGCAAGGCAGGGGTCGGCTCTGGGGCCAACGTCCTGACTTTC
CDR3: CASKAGVGSGANVLTF
D: NA
size: few
V: TRBV6-1
J: TRBJ2-6

DNA: TGTGCCAGCGGGGGTATTGGGAATGAGCAGTTCTTC
CDR3: CASGGIGNEQFF
D: NA
size: many
V: TRBV2
J: TRBJ2-1

DNA: TGTGCCAGCTCACCTGTACAGGGGTTGAACACTGAAGCTTTCTTT
CDR3: CASSPVQGLNTEAFF
D: TRBD1
size: NA
V: TRBV18
J: TRBJ1-1

DNA: TGCGCCAGCAGCCAAGAAGTACTTTCCACCGGGGAGCTGTTTTTT
CDR3: CASSQEVLSTGELFF
D: NA
size: few
V: TRBV4-3
J: TRBJ2-2

DNA: TGTGCCAGCAGTGAAACAGACCTTAGCAATCAGCCCCAGCATTTT
CDR3: CASSETDLSNQPQHF
D: NA
size: few
V: TRBV6-1
J: TRBJ1-5

DNA: TGCAGTGCTAGAGATGTAGTGGGGCCTCCAACAGATACGCAGTATTTT
CDR3: CSARDVVGPPTDTQYF
D: NA
size: few
V: TRBV20-1
J: TRBJ2-3

DNA: TGCAGTGCTAGGGTCACTAGCGGGGGGGCCGGAGAGACCCAGTACTTC
CDR3: CSARVTSGGAGETQYF
D: TRBD2
size: many
V: TRBV20-1
J: TRBJ2-5

DNA: TGTGCCAGCAGCGATGGGACAGGGGAATGGAATGGCTACACCTTC
CDR3: CASSDGTGEWNGYTF
D: TRBD1
size: NA
V: TRBV9
J: TRBJ1-2

DNA: TGTGCCAGCAGCCCCTTTATCGGGGAGCTGTTTTTT
CDR3: CASSPFIGELFF
D: NA
size: many
V: TRBV7-6
J: TRBJ2-2

DNA: TGTGCCAGTAGTATTGCGGCAGGGTCCCAAGAGACCCAGTACTTC
CDR3: CASSIAAGSQETQYF
D: NA
size: many
V: TRBV19
J: TRBJ2-5

DNA: TGTGCCAGCAGAAAAAATAGCGGGGGGGCCGGGGAGACCCAGTACTTC
CDR3: CASRKNSGGAGETQYF
D: TRBD2
size: few
V: TRBV7-2
J: TRBJ2-5

DNA: TGTGCCACCAGTGGATACAATGAGCAGTTCTTC
CDR3: CATSGYNEQFF
D: NA
size: few
V: TRBV24-1
J: TRBJ2-1

DNA: TGTGCCAGCAACCCCGACGGCTACAACTATGGCTACACCTTC
CDR3: CASNPDGYNYGYTF
D: NA
size: few
V: TRBV6-1
J: TRBJ1-2

DNA: TGCGCCAGCAGCTCACAGGGTTATCGGACTGAAGCTTTCTTT
CDR3: CASSSQGYRTEAFF
D: NA
size: many
V: TRBV5-1
J: TRBJ1-1

DNA: TGTGCCAGCAGGGTGGGCAGGACCTCCTATGGCTACACCTTC
CDR3: CASRVGRTSYGYTF
D: NA
size: few
V: TRBV2
J: TRBJ1-2

DNA: TGTGCCAGCAGCTTACGACCAGGGGGCGCGGGGGAGACCCAGTACTTC
CDR3: CASSLRPGGAGETQYF
D: TRBD1
size: many
V: TRBV7-6
J: TRBJ2-5

DNA: TGTGCCAGCAGCGCCCTAGGGGCGGGGGCGCGGATAAACATTCAGTACTTC
CDR3: CASSALGAGARINIQYF
D: NA
size: NA
V: TRBV7-2
J: TRBJ2-4

DNA: TGTGCCATCCGACGGTTAGGGTCCTACAATGAGCAGTTCTTC
CDR3: CAIRRLGSYNEQFF
D: NA
size: medium-sized
V: TRBV10-3
J: TRBJ2-1

DNA: TGTGCCAGCAGCTTGAGAGCTGGGGCCAACGTCCTGACTTTC
CDR3: CASSLRAGANVLTF
D: NA
size: many
V: TRBV12-3/TRBV12-4
J: TRBJ2-6

DNA: TGCGCCAGCAGCCAAGACACCCGGACTGACAACCAAGAGACCCAGTACTTC
CDR3: CASSQDTRTDNQETQYF
D: NA
size: few
V: TRBV4-3
J: TRBJ2-5

DNA: TGTGCCAGCTCGACCGGGACAGGGGCGACCTATGGCTACACCTTC
CDR3: CASSTGTGATYGYTF
D: TRBD1
size: NA
V: TRBV18
J: TRBJ1-2

DNA: TGTGCCAGTAGTATAAGGGTCTGGGTAGCGGGGGCCCATACCTACAATGAGCAGTTCTTC
CDR3: CASSIRVWVAGAHTYNEQFF
D: TRBD2
size: NA
V: TRBV19
J: TRBJ2-1

DNA: TGCAGCGTAGTGGTTGTTTATGCCTACACAGATACGCAGTATTTT
CDR3: CSVVVVYAYTDTQYF
D: NA
size: NA
V: TRBV29-1
J: TRBJ2-3

DNA: TGCAGTGCTAGACCCGGAGGGGATAATTCACCCCTCCACTTT
CDR3: CSARPGGDNSPLHF
D: NA
size: NA
V: TRBV20-1
J: TRBJ1-6

DNA: TGTGCCAGCGGGGGCAATAATTCACCCCTCCACTTT
CDR3: CASGGNNSPLHF
D: NA
size: few
V: TRBV7-9
J: TRBJ1-6

DNA: TGTGCCAGCAGCCAACTGGGAAGGGGTACCGGGGAGCTGTTTTTT
CDR3: CASSQLGRGTGELFF
D: NA
size: many
V: TRBV3-1
J: TRBJ2-2

DNA: TGTGCCACCAGTGAGGGGCCTAGCAGTGGTGCCACAGATACGCAGTATTTT
CDR3: CATSEGPSSGATDTQYF
D: NA
size: few
V: TRBV24-1
J: TRBJ2-3

DNA: TGTGCCAGCAGCTTATTTCTGAGGCAGGGATACTATGGCTACACCTTC
CDR3: CASSLFLRQGYYGYTF
D: NA
size: NA
V: TRBV7-2
J: TRBJ1-2

DNA: TGCGCCAGCAGCTTGGCCTATGGGGTGAGCTCCTACAATGAGCAGTTCTTC
CDR3: CASSLAYGVSSYNEQFF
D: NA
size: NA
V: TRBV5-1
J: TRBJ2-1

DNA: TGTGCCAGCAGCCCAGGGGGCCTCACTGAAGCTTTCTTT
CDR3: CASSPGGLTEAFF
D: TRBD1
size: NA
V: TRBV7-6
J: TRBJ1-1

DNA: TGTGCCAGCACCCGCGCCAGGGGGAATACTAATGAAAAACTGTTTTTT
CDR3: CASTRARGNTNEKLFF
D: TRBD1
size: NA
V: TRBV7-9
J: TRBJ1-4

DNA: TGTGCCAGCAGCCGGGTCTCCTACGAGCAGTACTTC
CDR3: CASSRVSYEQYF
D: NA
size: few
V: TRBV2
J: TRBJ2-7

DNA: TGTGCCAGCAGCCTCAGGGGGACCTCGGTCGGGGAGCTGTTTTTT
CDR3: CASSLRGTSVGELFF
D: TRBD1
size: few
V: TRBV7-2
J: TRBJ2-2

DNA: TGTGCCATCAGTGAGCGGCCTAACCGACCTGTCGAAGAGACCCAGTACTTC
CDR3: CAISERPNRPVEETQYF
D: NA
size: few
V: TRBV10-3
J: TRBJ2-5

DNA: TGTGCCAGCACCTCAGGGTGGGACCTGAACCCTGAAGCTTTCTTT
CDR3: CASTSGWDLNPEAFF
D: NA
size: few
V: TRBV5-6
J: TRBJ1-1

DNA: TGCGCCAGCAGCCCTATCGGCTCCTACAATGAGCAGTTCTTC
CDR3: CASSPIGSYNEQFF
D: NA
size: NA
V: TRBV4-1
J: TRBJ2-1